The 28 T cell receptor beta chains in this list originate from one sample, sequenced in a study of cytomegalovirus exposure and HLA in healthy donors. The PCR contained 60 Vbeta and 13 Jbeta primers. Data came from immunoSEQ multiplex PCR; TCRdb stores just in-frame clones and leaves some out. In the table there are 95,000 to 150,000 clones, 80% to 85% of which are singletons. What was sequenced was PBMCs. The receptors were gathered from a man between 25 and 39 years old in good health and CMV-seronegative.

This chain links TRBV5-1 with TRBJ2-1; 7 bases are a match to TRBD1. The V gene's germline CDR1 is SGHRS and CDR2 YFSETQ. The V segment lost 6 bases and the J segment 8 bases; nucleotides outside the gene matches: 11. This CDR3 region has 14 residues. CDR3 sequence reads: CASIKETGLDEQFF. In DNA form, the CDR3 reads TGCGCCAGCATCAAAGAGACAGGGTTGGATGAGCAGTTCTTC.

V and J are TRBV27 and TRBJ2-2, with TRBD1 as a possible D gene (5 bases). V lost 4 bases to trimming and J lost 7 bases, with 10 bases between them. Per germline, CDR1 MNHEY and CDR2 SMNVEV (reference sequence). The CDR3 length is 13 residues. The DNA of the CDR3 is TGTGCCAGCAGTTCGCAGGGTATCGGGGAGCTGTTTTTT. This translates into CASSSQGIGELFF.

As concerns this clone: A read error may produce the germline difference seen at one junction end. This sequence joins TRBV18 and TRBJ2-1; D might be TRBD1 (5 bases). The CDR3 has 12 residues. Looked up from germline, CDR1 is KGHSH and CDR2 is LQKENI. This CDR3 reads CASSPGAAVGIF. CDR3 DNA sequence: TGTGCCAGCTCACCAGGGGCGGCGGTAGGGATCTTC.

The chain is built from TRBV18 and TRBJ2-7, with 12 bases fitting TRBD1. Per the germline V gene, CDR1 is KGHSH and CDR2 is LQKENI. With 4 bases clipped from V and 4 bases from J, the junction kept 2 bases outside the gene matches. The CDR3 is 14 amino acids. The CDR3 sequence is CASSRGQGAYEQYF. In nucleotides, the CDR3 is TGTGCCAGCTCACGGGGACAGGGGGCATACGAGCAGTACTTC.

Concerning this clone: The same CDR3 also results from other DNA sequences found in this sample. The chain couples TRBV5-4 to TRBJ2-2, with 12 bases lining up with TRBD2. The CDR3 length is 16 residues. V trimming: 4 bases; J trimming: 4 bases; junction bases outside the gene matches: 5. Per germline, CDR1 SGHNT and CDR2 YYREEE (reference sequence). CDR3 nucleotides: TGTGCCAGCAGCCCGCCTAGCGGGGGGGGCACCGGGGAGCTGTTTTTT. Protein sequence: CASSPPSGGGTGELFF.

CDR3 in amino acids: CASSPRVGGNTIYF. The CDR3 region has the DNA TGTGCCAGCAGCCCTCGGGTCGGTGGAAACACCATATATTTT. The J gene is TRBJ1-3, the V gene TRBV14; D gene ambiguous. Trimming took off 4 bases at V and 3 bases at J, with 10 bases between the two ends. The germline CDR1 and CDR2 sequences are SGHDN and FVKESK. The CDR3 runs to 14 residues.

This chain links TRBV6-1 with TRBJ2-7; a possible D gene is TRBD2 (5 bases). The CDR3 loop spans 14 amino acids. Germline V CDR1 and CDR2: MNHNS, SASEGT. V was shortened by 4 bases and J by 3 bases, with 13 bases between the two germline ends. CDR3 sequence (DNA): TGTGCCAGCAGTGGCGCGGGTTCTGGCTACGAGCAGTACTTC. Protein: CASSGAGSGYEQYF.

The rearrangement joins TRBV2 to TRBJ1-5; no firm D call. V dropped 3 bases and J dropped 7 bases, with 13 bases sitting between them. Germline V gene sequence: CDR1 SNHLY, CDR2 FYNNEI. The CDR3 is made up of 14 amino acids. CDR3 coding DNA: TGTGCCAGCAGTGACAACAGCCAACAGCAGCCCCAGCATTTT. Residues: CASSDNSQQQPQHF.

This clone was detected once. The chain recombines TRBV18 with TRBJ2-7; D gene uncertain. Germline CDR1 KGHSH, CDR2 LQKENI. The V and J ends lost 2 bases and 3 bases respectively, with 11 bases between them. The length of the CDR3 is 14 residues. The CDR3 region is CASSPGSRIYEQYF. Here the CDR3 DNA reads TGTGCCAGCTCACCAGGGTCTAGAATCTACGAGCAGTACTTC. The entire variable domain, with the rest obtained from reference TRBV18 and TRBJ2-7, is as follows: NAGVMQNPRHLVRRRGQEARLRCSPMKGHSHVYWYRQLPEEGLKFMVYLQKENIIDESGMPKERFSAEFPKEGPSILRIQQVVRGDSAAYFCASSPGSRIYEQYFGPGTRLTVT.

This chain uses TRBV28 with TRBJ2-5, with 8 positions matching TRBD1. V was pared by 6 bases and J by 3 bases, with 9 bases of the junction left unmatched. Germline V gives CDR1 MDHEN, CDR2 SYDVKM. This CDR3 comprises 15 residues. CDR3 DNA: TGTGCCAGCAGGCCGACCGGGACAGGTAAAGAGACCCAGTACTTC. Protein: CASRPTGTGKETQYF.

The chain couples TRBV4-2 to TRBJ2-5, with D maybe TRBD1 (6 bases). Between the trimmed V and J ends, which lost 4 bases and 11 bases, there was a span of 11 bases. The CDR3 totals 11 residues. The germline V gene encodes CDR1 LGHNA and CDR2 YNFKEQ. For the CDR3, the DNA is TGTGCCAGCAGCCGAAAGGGGGAGCAGTACTTC. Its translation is CASSRKGEQYF.

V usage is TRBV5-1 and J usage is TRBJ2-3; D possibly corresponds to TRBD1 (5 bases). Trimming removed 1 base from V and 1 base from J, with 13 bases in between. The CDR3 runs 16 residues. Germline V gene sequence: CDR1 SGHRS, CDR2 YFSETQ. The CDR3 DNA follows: TGCGCCAGCAGCTTGTTCAGGGTTGATGGCACAGATACGCAGTATTTT. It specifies CASSLFRVDGTDTQYF.

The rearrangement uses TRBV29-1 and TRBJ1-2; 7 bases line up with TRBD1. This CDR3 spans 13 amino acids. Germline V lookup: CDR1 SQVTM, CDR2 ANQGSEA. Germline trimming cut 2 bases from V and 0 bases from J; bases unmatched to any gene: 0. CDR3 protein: CSVETGANYGYTF. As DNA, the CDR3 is TGCAGCGTTGAAACAGGGGCTAACTATGGCTACACCTTC.

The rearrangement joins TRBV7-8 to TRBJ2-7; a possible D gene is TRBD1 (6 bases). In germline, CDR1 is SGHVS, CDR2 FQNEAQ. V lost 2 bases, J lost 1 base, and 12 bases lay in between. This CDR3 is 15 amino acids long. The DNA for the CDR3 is TGTGCCAGCAGCTTATCCCCGGACAGTTCCTACGAGCAGTACTTC. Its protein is CASSLSPDSSYEQYF.

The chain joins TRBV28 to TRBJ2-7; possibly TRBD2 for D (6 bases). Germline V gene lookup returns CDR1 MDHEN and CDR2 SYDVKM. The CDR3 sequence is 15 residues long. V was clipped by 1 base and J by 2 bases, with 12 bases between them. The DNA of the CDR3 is TGTGCCAGCAGTTTATCCGGGACTGGTCCCTACGAGCAGTACTTC. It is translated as CASSLSGTGPYEQYF.

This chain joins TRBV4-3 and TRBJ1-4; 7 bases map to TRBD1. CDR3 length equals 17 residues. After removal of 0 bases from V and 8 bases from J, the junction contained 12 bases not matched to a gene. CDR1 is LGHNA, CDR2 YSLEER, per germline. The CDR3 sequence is CASSQDRVTGVTEKLFF. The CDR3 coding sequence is TGCGCCAGCAGCCAAGACCGTGTAACAGGGGTAACGGAAAAACTGTTTTTT.

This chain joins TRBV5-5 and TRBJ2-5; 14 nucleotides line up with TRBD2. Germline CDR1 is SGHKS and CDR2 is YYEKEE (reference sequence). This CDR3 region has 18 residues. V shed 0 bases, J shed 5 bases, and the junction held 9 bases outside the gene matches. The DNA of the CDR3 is TGTGCCAGCAGCTTGGACACGGGACTAGCGGGGGCGAGGGAGACCCAGTACTTC. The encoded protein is CASSLDTGLAGARETQYF.

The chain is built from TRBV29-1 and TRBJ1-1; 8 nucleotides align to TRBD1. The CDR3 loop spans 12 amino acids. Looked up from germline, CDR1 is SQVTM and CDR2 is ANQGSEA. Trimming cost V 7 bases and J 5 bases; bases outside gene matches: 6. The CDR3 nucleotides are TGCAGCGGGGGGAACAGGGGGACTGAAGCTTTCTTT. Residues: CSGGNRGTEAFF.

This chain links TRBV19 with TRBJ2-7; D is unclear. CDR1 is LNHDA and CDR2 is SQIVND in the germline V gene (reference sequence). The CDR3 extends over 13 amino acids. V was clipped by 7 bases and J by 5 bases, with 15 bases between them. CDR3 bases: TGTGCCAGTACGCACCGTTTTTCGGACGAGCAGTACTTC. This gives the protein CASTHRFSDEQYF.

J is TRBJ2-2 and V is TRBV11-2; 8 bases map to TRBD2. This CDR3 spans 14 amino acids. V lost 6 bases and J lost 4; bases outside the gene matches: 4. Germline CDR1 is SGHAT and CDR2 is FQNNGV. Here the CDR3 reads CASRGTRGTGELFF. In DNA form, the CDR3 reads TGTGCCAGCAGGGGGACTAGAGGCACCGGGGAGCTGTTTTTT.

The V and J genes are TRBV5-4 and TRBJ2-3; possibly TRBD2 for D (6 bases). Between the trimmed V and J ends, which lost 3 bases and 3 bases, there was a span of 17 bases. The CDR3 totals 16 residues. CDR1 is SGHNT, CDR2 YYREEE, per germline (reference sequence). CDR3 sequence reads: CASSSRGGTGTDTQYF. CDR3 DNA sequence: TGTGCCAGCAGCTCCCGCGGCGGGACCGGGACAGATACGCAGTATTTT.

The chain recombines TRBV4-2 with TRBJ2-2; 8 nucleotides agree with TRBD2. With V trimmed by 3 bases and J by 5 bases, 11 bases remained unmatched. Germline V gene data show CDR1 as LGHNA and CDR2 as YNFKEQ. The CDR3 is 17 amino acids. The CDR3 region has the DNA TGTGCCAGCAGCCACCCCCGGGAGGGACCCGTGACCGGGGAGCTGTTTTTT. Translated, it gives CASSHPREGPVTGELFF.

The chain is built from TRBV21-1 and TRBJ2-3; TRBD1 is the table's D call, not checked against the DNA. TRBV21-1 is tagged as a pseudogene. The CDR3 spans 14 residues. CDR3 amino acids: CASTTGLNTDTQYF. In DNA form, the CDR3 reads TGTGCCAGCACAACAGGGCTGAACACAGATACGCAGTATTTT.

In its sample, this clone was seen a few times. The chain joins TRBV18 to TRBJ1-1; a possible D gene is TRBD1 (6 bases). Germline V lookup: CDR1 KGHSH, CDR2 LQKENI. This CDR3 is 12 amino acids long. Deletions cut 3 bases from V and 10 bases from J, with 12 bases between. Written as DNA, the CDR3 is TGTGCCAGCTCACCGATGGACAGCTTAGCTTTCTTT. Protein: CASSPMDSLAFF.

The CDR3 here is CASSQTGMNTEAFF. In DNA form, the CDR3 reads TGTGCCAGCAGCCAGACGGGGATGAACACTGAAGCTTTCTTT. V and J are TRBV7-9 and TRBJ1-1; D uncertain. Trimming cost V 5 bases and J 0 bases, with 10 bases left between them. The CDR3 length is 14 residues. Germline V lookup: CDR1 SEHNR, CDR2 FQNEAQ (reference sequence).

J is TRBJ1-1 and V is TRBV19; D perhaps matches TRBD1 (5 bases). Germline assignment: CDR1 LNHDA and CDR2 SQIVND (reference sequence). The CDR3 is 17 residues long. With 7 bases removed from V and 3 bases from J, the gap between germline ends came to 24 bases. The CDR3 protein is CASTYGVWAQGHTEAFF. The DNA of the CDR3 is TGTGCCAGTACTTACGGAGTGTGGGCGCAGGGCCACACTGAAGCTTTCTTT.

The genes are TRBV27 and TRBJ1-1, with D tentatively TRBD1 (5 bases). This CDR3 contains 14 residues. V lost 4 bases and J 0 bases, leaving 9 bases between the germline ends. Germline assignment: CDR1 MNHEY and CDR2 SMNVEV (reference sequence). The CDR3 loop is CASSSGGLNTEAFF. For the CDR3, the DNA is TGTGCCAGCAGTTCGGGGGGACTGAACACTGAAGCTTTCTTT.

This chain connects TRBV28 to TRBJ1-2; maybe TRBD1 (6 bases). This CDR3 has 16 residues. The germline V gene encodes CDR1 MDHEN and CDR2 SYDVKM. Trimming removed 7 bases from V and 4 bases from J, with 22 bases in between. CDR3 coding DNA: TGTGCCAGCACCCCGGGGGGGCGGGGCCGGGGCTATGGCTACACCTTC. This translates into CASTPGGRGRGYGYTF.